This TCR beta chain was observed in a study of patients and donors after allogeneic stem cell transplantation. MiXCR, applied by TCRdb to the RT-PCR reads, yields one record per CDR3 protein. The sample yields about 410,000 distinct CDR3 sequences, 16% seen once. This CDR3 spans 17 amino acids. Germline V gene lookup returns CDR1 LNHDA and CDR2 SQIVND (reference sequence). Between the trimmed V and J ends, which lost 0 bases and 2 bases, there was a span of 14 bases. This clonotype was counted a few times. The genes are TRBV19 and TRBJ1-5; tentatively, D is TRBD1 (6 bases). Material for sequencing was blood, either unsorted or a sorted T cell fraction (not recorded which). The TCR was taken from a human donor who was either an allogeneic HSCT recipient or a stem cell or donor lymphocyte infusion donor (not recorded which). It is not recorded whose cells these are; they may come from a transplant donor. CDR3 residues: CASSIDLGASGNQPQHF. CDR3 in DNA: TGTGCCAGTAGTATAGATCTGGGGGCGAGCGGCAATCAGCCCCAGCATTTT.